These 12 T cell receptor beta chains originate from one sample sequenced in a study of post-analysis software for immune sequencing data. Whole-study results and caveats: When patients were compared with controls, a handful of TRBV segments were more frequent, TRBV5-6, TRBV5-1 and TRBV20-1 among them.

TCR beta cDNA libraries had unique molecular identifiers. TCRdb fed the PCR reads into MiXCR, producing one record per CDR3 protein. In the table there are around 500,000 distinct CDR3 sequences, 30% to 40% of which are singletons. For these TCRs, the target antigens are not known. Material: blood. Receptor source: a girl aged 2-17 years with multiple sclerosis.

This clonotype appeared a few times. The rearrangement uses TRBV6-6 and TRBJ1-1, with D perhaps TRBD1 (6 bases). Per the germline V gene, CDR1 is MNHNY and CDR2 is SVGAGI (reference sequence). This CDR3 contains 16 residues. V dropped 8 bases and J dropped 4 bases, with 23 bases sitting between them. The CDR3 DNA reads TGTGCCAGCGGTGTTACCCACGGCGGGGGCGGCACTGAAGCTTTCTTT. This codes for CASGVTHGGGGTEAFF.

This clonotype appeared once. This sequence joins TRBV28 and TRBJ2-5; D possibly corresponds to TRBD2 (5 bases). The J call may be faulty, since TRBJ2-7 better matches the DNA end. CDR3 size: 14 residues. Germline-derived CDR1 and CDR2 are MDHEN and SYDVKM. The CDR3 DNA follows: TGTGCCAGCAGCTCTGCACAGCGGAAGCACGAGCAGTACTTC. Protein product: CASSSAQRKHEQYF.

The sample holds a few counts of this clonotype. The chain carries TRBV6-5 and TRBJ1-2; 9 positions agree with TRBD1. Germline-derived CDR1 and CDR2 are MNHEY and SVGAGI. V dropped 6 bases and J dropped 7; count of bases not matched to a gene: 15. CDR3 size: 16 residues. The CDR3 reads CASRPYRDRVSVGYTF. The DNA of the CDR3 is TGTGCCAGCAGACCTTACCGGGACAGGGTATCAGTTGGCTACACCTTC.

The chain carries TRBV19 and TRBJ2-7, with a tentative D call TRBD1 (6 bases). The J call may be mistaken, given a closer DNA end match to TRBJ2-5. This CDR3 has 13 amino acids. Germline V gene lookup returns CDR1 LNHDA and CDR2 SQIVND (reference sequence). CDR3 protein: CASSIRGWETQYF. CDR3 in DNA: TGTGCCAGTAGTATAAGGGGGTGGGAGACCCAGTACTTC.

The chain links TRBV4-2 to TRBJ2-7; TRBD2 matches at 10 bases. This CDR3 contains 15 residues. With 4 bases clipped from V and 1 base from J, the junction kept 4 bases outside the gene matches. The V gene's germline CDR1 is LGHNA and CDR2 YNFKEQ. CDR3 in DNA: TGTGCCAGCAGCCGCAGACTAGCGGGTTCCTACGAGCAGTACTTC. Protein sequence: CASSRRLAGSYEQYF.

In this sample, this clonotype turned up a few times. J is TRBJ2-5 and V is TRBV12-3 or TRBV12-4; tentatively, D is TRBD1 (6 bases). Between the trimmed V and J ends, which lost 6 bases and 0 bases, there was a span of 17 bases. The CDR3 extends over 16 amino acids. The CDR3 protein is CASSLNPGANQETQYF. The CDR3 region has the DNA TGTGCCAGCAGCCTCAACCCAGGGGCCAACCAAGAGACCCAGTACTTC.

This chain links TRBV7-2 with TRBJ2-1, with TRBD2 matching 7 bases. The V segment lost 6 bases and the J segment 3 bases; nucleotides outside the gene matches: 8. CDR3 length equals 15 residues. Germline V gene sequence: CDR1 SGHTA, CDR2 FQGNSA. The CDR3 is CASSGGVGFYNEQFF. In nucleotides, the CDR3 is TGTGCCAGCAGTGGGGGGGTCGGATTCTACAATGAGCAGTTCTTC.

This clonotype was picked up a small number of times. The rearrangement joins TRBV20-1 to TRBJ2-7; tentative D call: TRBD1 (5 bases). The CDR3 extends over 15 amino acids. Per the germline V gene, CDR1 is DFQATT and CDR2 is SNEGSKA (reference sequence). Trimming removed 0 bases at V and 5 bases at J, with 17 bases between. Written as DNA, the CDR3 is TGCAGTGCTAGAGACGTAGAGAAGGGGTCCGACGAGCAGTACTTC. Translating it yields CSARDVEKGSDEQYF.

This clonotype was counted a few times. V and J are TRBV7-9 and TRBJ2-3, with D perhaps matching TRBD1 (5 bases). CDR3 length: 12 amino acids. Trimming took off 3 bases at V and 10 bases at J, with 11 bases between the two ends. Germline lookup yields CDR1 SEHNR and CDR2 FQNEAQ (reference sequence). The CDR3 here is CASSLGREAQYF. Here the CDR3 DNA reads TGTGCCAGCAGCTTGGGCAGGGAAGCGCAGTATTTT.

The chain's CDR3 is CASSQGGWEYTEAFF. In DNA form, the CDR3 reads TGTGCCAGCAGCCAAGGGGGGTGGGAGTATACTGAAGCTTTCTTT. V usage is TRBV14 and J usage is TRBJ1-1, with D possibly matching TRBD1 (5 bases). Germline V gene sequence: CDR1 SGHDN, CDR2 FVKESK. Trimming left V 1 base short and J 5 bases short, with 14 bases between. The CDR3 has 15 residues.

This chain connects TRBV20-1 to TRBJ1-2; no reliable D call. Trimming left V 0 bases short and J 2 bases short, with 10 bases between. From germline, CDR1 is DFQATT and CDR2 SNEGSKA (reference sequence). The CDR3 covers 14 residues. CDR3 amino acids: CSARDLRRNYGYTF. Written as DNA, the CDR3 is TGCAGTGCTAGAGATCTGAGAAGAAACTATGGCTACACCTTC.

This chain links TRBV10-3 with TRBJ2-4; the match to TRBD2 covers 12 bases. Germline V lookup: CDR1 ENHRY, CDR2 SYGVKD. There are 14 residues in the CDR3. J was trimmed by 11 bases and V by 6 bases; bases with no gene match: 8. The CDR3 DNA reads TGTGCCATCAGACAAGGACTAGCGGGGTCTCTTCAGTACTTC. This codes for CAIRQGLAGSLQYF.